A selection of T cell receptor beta chains follows, all from one sample in a study of blood T cell repertoires in COVID-19. Here immunoSEQ multiplex PCR was the method, and the copy in TCRdb shows in-frame clones only, minus some. The sample shows approximately 140,000 clones, roughly 89% of them seen only once. The sequenced sample was peripheral blood. The receptors come from a man aged 30 to 39 with COVID-19, enrolled during active disease. CDR3s include the opening cysteine and the closing phenylalanine or tryptophan.

j_call v_call cdr3_aa
TRBJ2-7 TRBV24-1 CATRGDSPTEQYF
TRBJ1-3 TRBV3-1/TRBV3-2 CASSRGHEDTIYF
TRBJ2-7 TRBV6-5 CASSYSGQSEQYF
TRBJ1-6 TRBV6-1 CASSEGWTGDYNSPLHF
TRBJ1-5 TRBV30 CASGLGNQPQHF
TRBJ2-7 TRBV11-2 CASSRDNYEQYF
TRBJ2-1 TRBV27 CASSSGYFSGSRNEQFF
TRBJ2-5 TRBV6-1 CASSEAVAGGPRETQYF
TRBJ2-7 TRBV6-6 CASSWDRGISYEQYF
TRBJ2-7 TRBV28 CASSHHRGGYEQYF
TRBJ2-7 TRBV5-3 CARSTGGSQYEQYF
TRBJ2-5 TRBV5-5 CASSLRVAGFQETQYF
TRBJ2-5 TRBV6-2/TRBV6-3 CASSPTSGQGTQYF
TRBJ2-3 TRBV11-2 CASSSETSGSTDTQYF
TRBJ2-7 TRBV2 CASSGQGHEQYF
TRBJ2-7 TRBV21-1 CASSNADRDRGPLGPRYEQYF
TRBJ2-7 TRBV4-1 CASSQDDTFNYEQYF
TRBJ2-1 TRBV3-1/TRBV3-2 CASRSLVNEQFF
TRBJ2-4 TRBV6-2/TRBV6-3 CASSYSLVGKNIQYF
TRBJ2-7 TRBV28 CASRLAGGYEQYF
TRBJ2-3 TRBV12-5 CASGSGLAGVADTQYF
TRBJ2-3 TRBV3-1/TRBV3-2 CASSRTSGGTQYF
TRBJ2-7 TRBV18 CASSLGGSGSSYEQYF
TRBJ2-2 TRBV28 CASRGAGNTGELFF
TRBJ1-2 TRBV14 CASSQNLVVAGGYTF
TRBJ2-2 TRBV4-2 CASSQDSLTGELFF
TRBJ1-5 TRBV5-1 CASSLEGNSNQPQHF
TRBJ2-2 TRBV27 CASSFTGPQNTGELFF
TRBJ1-4 TRBV7-9 CASSLGLGQSEKLFF
TRBJ1-3 TRBV4-1 CASSQDFRENTIYF
TRBJ2-5 TRBV25-1 CASIAKRASIETQYF
TRBJ2-7 TRBV25-1 CASGGQGLHEQYF
TRBJ1-3 TRBV6-2/TRBV6-3 CASSFAETDTIYF
TRBJ1-2 TRBV4-1 CASSRVDRVGGGYTF
TRBJ2-1 TRBV18 CASSPGRDKQFF
TRBJ1-6 TRBV7-2 CASTWQFNSPLHF
TRBJ2-6 TRBV18 CASSPPAGAGANVLTF
TRBJ1-2 TRBV9 CASSVEGTLVSDGYTF
TRBJ2-1 TRBV9 CASSVITGIGGNEQFF
TRBJ1-5 TRBV27 CASSVLSNQPQHF
TRBJ2-3 TRBV6-2/TRBV6-3 CASSGFGRERDTQYF
TRBJ1-2 TRBV18 CASSPIGGEGGYTF
TRBJ2-1 TRBV4-2 CASSQGEEGPHEQFF
TRBJ1-1 TRBV7-9 CASSSPPGQGNFAEAFF
TRBJ2-2 TRBV19 CASSSSSGGTGELFF
TRBJ2-1 TRBV27 CASSMDLGYNEQFF
TRBJ2-2 TRBV28 CASSSGQFSTGELFF
TRBJ2-7 TRBV6-2/TRBV6-3 CASSSLREQYF
TRBJ1-5 TRBV9 CASRAGGPNSNQPQHF
TRBJ1-1 TRBV11-3 CASSSGTLTEAFF
TRBJ2-2 TRBV3-1/TRBV3-2 CASSHRTTNTGELFF
TRBJ2-7 TRBV6-2/TRBV6-3 CASNPRGEFYEQYF
TRBJ2-1 TRBV5-1 CASSSPGQGWNEQFF
TRBJ2-5 TRBV4-1 CASSQPPGLAGRETQYF